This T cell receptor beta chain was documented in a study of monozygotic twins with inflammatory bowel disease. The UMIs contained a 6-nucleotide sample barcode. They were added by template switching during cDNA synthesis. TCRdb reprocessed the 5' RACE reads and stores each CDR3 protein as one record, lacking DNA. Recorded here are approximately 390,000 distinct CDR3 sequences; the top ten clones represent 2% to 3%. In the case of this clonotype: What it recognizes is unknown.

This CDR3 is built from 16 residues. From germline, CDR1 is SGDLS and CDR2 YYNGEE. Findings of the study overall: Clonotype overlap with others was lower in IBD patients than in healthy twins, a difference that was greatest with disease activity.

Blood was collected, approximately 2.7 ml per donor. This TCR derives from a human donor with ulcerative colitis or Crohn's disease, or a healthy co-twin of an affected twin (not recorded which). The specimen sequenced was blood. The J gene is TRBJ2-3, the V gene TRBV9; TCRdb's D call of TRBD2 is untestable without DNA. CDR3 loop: CASSVLTSGAVDTQYF.